This T cell receptor (beta chain) was documented in a study of blood T cells in healthy people across ages. The use of a sample-barcoded 5' primer and a J-beta primer mix characterized a second PCR of about 6 to 12 cycles. TCRdb re-derived calls from the 5' RACE reads in MiXCR, one entry per CDR3 protein. This sample has fewer than 1,000,000 distinct CDR3 sequences, with approximately 48% found just once. The sample comprised blood. This receptor was identified in a man aged 60 to 69 in good health.

In DNA form, the CDR3 reads TGTGCCAGCAGCGTAGATGGCAGGGGGGATGGCTACACCTTC. It yields the protein CASSVDGRGDGYTF. This chain uses TRBV9 with TRBJ1-2; 7 nucleotides agree with TRBD1. The CDR3 has 14 residues. J gave up 6 bases and V 0 bases, and 5 bases lay outside the gene matches. Germline V CDR1 and CDR2: SGDLS, YYNGEE.